Given below is one T cell receptor beta chain in context. This clonotype was counted many times. Its antigen is currently not known. Base qualities are not at hand, and no much larger clone is one base apart. The sample originates from a study of T cells in Graves' hyperthyroidism and ophthalmopathy (dated by TCRdb to the late 2010s). Turning to the overall study: Peripheral blood was collected at initial diagnosis, before any treatment. The study also compared thyroid tissue and blood T-cell repertoires from roughly 6 Graves' hyperthyroidism patients. TCR Vbeta CDR3 sequencing of 120 to 150 peripheral blood samples (approximately 44 ophthalmopathy, 75 or so hyperthyroidism and roughly 17 progressor patients) is reported in the paper. After sampling, hyperthyroidism patients received methimazole starting at 30 mg daily, and ophthalmopathy patients received high-dose intravenous methylprednisolone. The approximately 98 discovery patients were randomly divided into training and test sets at a 7:3 ratio. Prospective prediction of ophthalmopathy was tested in an independent validation cohort consisting of about 20 hyperthyroidism patients and some 16 patients who later progressed to ophthalmopathy. A discovery cohort of 95 to 100 patients, roughly 40 with Graves' ophthalmopathy and about 60 with stable Graves' hyperthyroidism, was used to find distinguishing TCR V-J signatures.

The paper as a whole reports these results and caveats: Most expanded thyroid clonotypes (frequency above 0.001) were also detected in blood, a finding suggesting that blood repertoires may reflect thyroid immune responses. In validation, the model predicted progression to ophthalmopathy a median of about 6.5 months before onset, with about 67% sensitivity and roughly 79% specificity. Sample size was not statistically predetermined, and blinding of investigators to group allocation was not performed. A model built on a 13 V-J signature distinguished ophthalmopathy from stable hyperthyroidism, reaching 87.88% sensitivity and about 81% specificity in cross-validation and 80%/75% in testing.

Graves' hyperthyroidism was defined as stable when no progression to ophthalmopathy occurred over 18 months of follow-up. Hyperthyroidism patients were aged 18 to 65 years and newly diagnosed, with disease duration of less than 2 months. Exclusion was applied to patients with uncontrolled infections, other autoimmune diseases, pregnancy or lactation. Diagnoses were established on the basis of clinical symptoms, serum thyroxine and TRAb, thyroid ultrasound, and orbital computed tomography. Ficoll-Paque density gradient centrifugation was used to isolate PBMCs from around 9.1 ml of fresh peripheral blood. Trizol reagent was used to extract total RNA, and RNA quality was then checked on an Agilent 2100 Bioanalyzer. TCR beta CDR3 regions were amplified from RNA transcripts. For the first round of RT-PCR on the TCR CDR3, the HTBI primer set was used together with the Qiagen OneStep RT-PCR kit. Libraries were constructed in a second round of multiplex PCR, after which size selection and purification were carried out. Paired-end sequencing of the libraries was performed with 100 bp reads on an Illumina HiSeq2000. For the original study's pipeline: SOAPnuke was used to process the raw data, throwing out any read that contained adapters or uncalled bases, had a mean Phred below 15, or lacked an exact constant-primer or identifier match. High-quality paired reads were merged using COPE v1.2.5, and each unique nucleotide sequence was defined as a clonotype. MiTCR v1.1 was used to align the clonotypes against IMGT TRBV, TRBD and TRBJ reference segments. Analysis was restricted to V-J combinations with a frequency above 0.0001, which covered roughly 99% of repertoires. A TCS score was defined as the ratio of F50 (clonal expansion) to E x V (chaos), with BLOSUM62-based TCRdist applied between CDR3 peptides within each V-J. Welch's t-statistics and random forest reduced 500 to 550 V-J features to 13, which were used in a naive Bayes classifier (R e1071). The raw public reads went through TCRdb reprocessing: fastp at Q25, MiXCR clone calling, in-frame beta chains kept. Rows with one shared CDR3 protein collapse into an entry with the most common genes and DNA. For this entry, the V and J calls and clone size follow TCRdb and not the study's own pipeline. In all, the sample holds under 350,000 distinct CDR3 sequences, and about 21% of those were seen once. The ten biggest clones cover under 55% of the sample.

CDR1 DFQATT and CDR2 SNEGSKA were looked up in the germline V gene (reference sequence). The CDR3 holds 15 amino acids from the cysteine to the phenylalanine. The entry retains the CDR3 DNA only, 45 bases that are in frame from base 1. Trimming accounts for 1 base at V and 3 bases at J, while the number of junction bases matched to no gene is 5. The sequenced sample consisted of blood. This chain joins TRBV20-1 to TRBJ2-3, with 9 bases in between that match TRBD1. The receptor was derived from a woman in her forties or fifties with Graves' hyperthyroidism. For the CDR3, the sequence is CSARGNRGRTDTQYF. The DNA sequence is as follows: TGCAGTGCTAGAGGGAACAGGGGGCGGACAGATACGCAGTATTTT.